This T cell receptor beta chain came from a study of T cell responses to AZD1222 COVID-19 vaccine. Produced via immunoSEQ multiplex PCR; TCRdb's table is partial and in-frame only. Found here are approximately 110,000 clones, 90% to 95% of them singletons; the top ten hold roughly 2.2%. This clone was picked up one time. Antigen: not known. Study-level findings and limits: Reports say nearly half of spike-specific TCRs go after unmutated variant regions.

Trimming shortened V by 4 bases and J by 7 bases, and 30 bases separated the two germline ends. Germline assignment: CDR1 SGHDT and CDR2 YYEEEE. The CDR3 is made up of 19 amino acids. The receptor comes from an adult in good health. V usage is TRBV5-6 and J usage is TRBJ1-5; D is perhaps TRBD1 (5 bases). The material sequenced was peripheral blood, taken on day 0 of AZD1222 vaccination. The CDR3 coding sequence is TGTGCCAGCAGCGGTGGCTGGACGGGAAAGGGGCTCGGGGTGCAGCCCCAGCATTTT. This encodes CASSGGWTGKGLGVQPQHF.